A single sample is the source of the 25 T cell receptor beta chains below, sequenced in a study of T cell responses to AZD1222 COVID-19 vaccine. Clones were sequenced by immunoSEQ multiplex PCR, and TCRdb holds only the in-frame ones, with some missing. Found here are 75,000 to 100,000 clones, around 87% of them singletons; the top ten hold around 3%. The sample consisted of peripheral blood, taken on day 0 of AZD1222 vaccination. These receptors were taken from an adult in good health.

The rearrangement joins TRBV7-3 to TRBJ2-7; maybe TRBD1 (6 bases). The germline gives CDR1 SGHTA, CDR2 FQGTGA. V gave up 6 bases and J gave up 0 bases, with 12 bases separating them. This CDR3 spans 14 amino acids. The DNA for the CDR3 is TGTGCCAGCAGAACAGGGTGGAGCTCCTACGAGCAGTACTTC. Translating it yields CASRTGWSSYEQYF.

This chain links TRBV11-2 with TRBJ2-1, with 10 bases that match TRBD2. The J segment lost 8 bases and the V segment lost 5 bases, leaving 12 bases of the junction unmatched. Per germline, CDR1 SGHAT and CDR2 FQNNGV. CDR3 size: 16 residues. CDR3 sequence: CASSPLLAGRFHEQFF. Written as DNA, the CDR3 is TGTGCCAGCAGCCCCCTACTAGCGGGAAGGTTTCATGAGCAGTTCTTC.

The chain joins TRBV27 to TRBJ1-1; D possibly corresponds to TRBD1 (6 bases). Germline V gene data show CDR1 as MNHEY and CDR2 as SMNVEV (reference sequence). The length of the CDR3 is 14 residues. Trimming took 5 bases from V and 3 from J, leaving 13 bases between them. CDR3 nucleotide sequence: TGTGCCAGCAGTAACGACAGGAGGTACACTGAAGCTTTCTTT. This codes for CASSNDRRYTEAFF.

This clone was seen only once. The CDR3: CASSPPSGPREQYF. CDR3 DNA: TGTGCCAGCAGCCCCCCTAGCGGCCCCCGGGAGCAGTACTTC. The rearrangement joins TRBV7-6 to TRBJ2-7; 7 nucleotides align to TRBD2. CDR1 SGHVS and CDR2 FNYEAQ come from the germline V gene. This CDR3 region has 14 residues. V gave up 5 bases and J gave up 7 bases; unmatched junction bases: 11.

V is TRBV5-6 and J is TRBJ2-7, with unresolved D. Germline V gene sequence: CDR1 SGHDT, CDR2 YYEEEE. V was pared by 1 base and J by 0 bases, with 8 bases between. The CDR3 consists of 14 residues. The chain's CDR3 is CASSLLRSSYEQYF. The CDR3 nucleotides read TGTGCCAGCAGCTTGCTAAGGAGCTCCTACGAGCAGTACTTC.

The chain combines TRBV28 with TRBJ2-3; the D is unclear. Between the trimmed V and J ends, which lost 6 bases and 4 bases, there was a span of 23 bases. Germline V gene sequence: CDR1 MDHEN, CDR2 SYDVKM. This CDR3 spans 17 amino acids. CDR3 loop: CASSKIRIVGPSDTQYF. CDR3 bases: TGTGCCAGCAGCAAAATCCGGATAGTTGGACCTTCAGATACGCAGTATTTT.

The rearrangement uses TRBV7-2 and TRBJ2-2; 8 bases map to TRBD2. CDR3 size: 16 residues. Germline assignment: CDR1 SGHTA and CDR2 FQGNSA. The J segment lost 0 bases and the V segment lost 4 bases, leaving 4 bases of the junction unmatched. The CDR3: CASSSSGLANTGELFF. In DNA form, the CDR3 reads TGTGCCAGCAGCTCCTCGGGACTAGCGAACACCGGGGAGCTGTTTTTT.

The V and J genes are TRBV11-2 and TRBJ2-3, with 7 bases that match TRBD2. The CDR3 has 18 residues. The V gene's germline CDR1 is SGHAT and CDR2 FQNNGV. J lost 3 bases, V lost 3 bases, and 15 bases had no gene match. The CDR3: CASSFSLAGAFGTDTQYF. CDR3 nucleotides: TGTGCCAGCAGCTTTAGCCTGGCGGGAGCTTTCGGGACAGATACGCAGTATTTT.

CDR3 in DNA: TGTGCCAGCAGTCCCCCGGGACTAGCAGTCTACAATGAGCAGTTCTTC. Translating it yields CASSPPGLAVYNEQFF. The chain uses TRBV3-1 (or the pseudogene TRBV3-2) and TRBJ2-1, with TRBD2 matching 9 bases. V shed 6 bases, J shed 3 bases, and the junction held 9 bases outside the gene matches. The CDR3 consists of 16 residues. In germline, CDR1 is LGHDT, CDR2 YNNKEL (reference sequence).

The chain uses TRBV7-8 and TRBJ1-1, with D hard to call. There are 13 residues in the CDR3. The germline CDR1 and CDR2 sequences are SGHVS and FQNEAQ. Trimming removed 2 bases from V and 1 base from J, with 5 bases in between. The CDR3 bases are TGTGCCAGCAGCTTATACGCGAACACTGAAGCTTTCTTT. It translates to CASSLYANTEAFF. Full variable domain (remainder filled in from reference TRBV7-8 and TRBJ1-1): GAGVSQSPRYKVAKRGQDVALRCDPISGHVSLFWYQQALGQGPEFLTYFQNEAQLDKSGLPSDRFFAERPEGSVSTLKIQRTQQEDSAVYLCASSLYANTEAFFGQGTRLTVV.

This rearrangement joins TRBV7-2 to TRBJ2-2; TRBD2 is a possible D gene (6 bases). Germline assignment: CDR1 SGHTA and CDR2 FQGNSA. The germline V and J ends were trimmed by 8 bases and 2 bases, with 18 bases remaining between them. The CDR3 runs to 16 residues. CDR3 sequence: CASARRGGVNTGELFF. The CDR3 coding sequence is TGTGCCAGCGCGCGACGGGGCGGGGTTAACACCGGGGAGCTGTTTTTT.

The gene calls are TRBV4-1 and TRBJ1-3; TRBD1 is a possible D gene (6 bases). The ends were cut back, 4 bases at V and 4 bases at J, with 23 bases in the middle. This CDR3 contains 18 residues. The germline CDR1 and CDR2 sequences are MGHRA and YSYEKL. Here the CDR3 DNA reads TGCGCCAGCAGCCCAGGGGAGCTTAGGAACAGGCGAGGAAACACCATATATTTT. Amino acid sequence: CASSPGELRNRRGNTIYF.

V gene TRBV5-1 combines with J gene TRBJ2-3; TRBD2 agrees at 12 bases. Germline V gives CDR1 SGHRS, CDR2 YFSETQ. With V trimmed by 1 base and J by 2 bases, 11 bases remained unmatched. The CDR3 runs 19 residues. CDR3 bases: TGCGCCAGCAGCTTGTCTAGCGGGAGGGCAGACACGGCCACAGATACGCAGTATTTT. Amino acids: CASSLSSGRADTATDTQYF.

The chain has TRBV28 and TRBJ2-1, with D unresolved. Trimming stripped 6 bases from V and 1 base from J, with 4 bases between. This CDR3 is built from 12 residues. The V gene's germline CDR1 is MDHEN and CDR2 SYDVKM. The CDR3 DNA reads TGTGCCAGCAGGGGTTCCTACAATGAGCAGTTCTTC. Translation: CASRGSYNEQFF.

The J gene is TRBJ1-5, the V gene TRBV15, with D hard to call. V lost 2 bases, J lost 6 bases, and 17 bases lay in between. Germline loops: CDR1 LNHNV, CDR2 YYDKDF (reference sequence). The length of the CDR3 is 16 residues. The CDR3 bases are TGTGCCACCAGCAGACCAGGACCGGGTCCTAGTCAGCCCCAGCATTTT. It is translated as CATSRPGPGPSQPQHF.

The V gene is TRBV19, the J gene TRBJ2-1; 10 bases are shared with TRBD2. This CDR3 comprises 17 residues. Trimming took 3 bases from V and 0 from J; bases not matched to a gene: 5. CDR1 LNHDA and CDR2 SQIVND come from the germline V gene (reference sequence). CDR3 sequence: CASSILAGAGSYNEQFF. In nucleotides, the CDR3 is TGTGCCAGTAGTATCCTAGCGGGAGCGGGCTCCTACAATGAGCAGTTCTTC. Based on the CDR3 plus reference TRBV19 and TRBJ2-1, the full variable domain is DGGITQSPKYLFRKEGQNVTLSCEQNLNHDAMYWYRQDPGQGLRLIYYSQIVNDFQKGDIAEGYSVSREKKESFPLTVTSAQKNPTAFYLCASSILAGAGSYNEQFFGPGTRLTVL.

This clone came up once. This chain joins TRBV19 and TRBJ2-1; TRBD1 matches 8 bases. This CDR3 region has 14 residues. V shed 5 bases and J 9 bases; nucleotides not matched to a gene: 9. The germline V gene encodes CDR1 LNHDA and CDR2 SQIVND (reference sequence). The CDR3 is CASSSRTGWAEQFF. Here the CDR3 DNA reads TGTGCCAGTAGTTCAAGGACAGGGTGGGCTGAGCAGTTCTTC.

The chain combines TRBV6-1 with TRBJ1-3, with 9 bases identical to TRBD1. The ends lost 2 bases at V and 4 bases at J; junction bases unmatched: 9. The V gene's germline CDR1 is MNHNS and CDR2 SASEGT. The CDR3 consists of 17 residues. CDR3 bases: TGTGCCAGCAGTGAACCCGTAACAGGGGGCGAAGGAAACACCATATATTTT. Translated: CASSEPVTGGEGNTIYF.

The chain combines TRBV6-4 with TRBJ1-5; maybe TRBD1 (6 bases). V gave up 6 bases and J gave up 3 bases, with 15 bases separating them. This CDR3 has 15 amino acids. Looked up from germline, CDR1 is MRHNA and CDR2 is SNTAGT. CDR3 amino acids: CASSNDRQPNQPQHF. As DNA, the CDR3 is TGTGCCAGCAGCAACGACAGGCAGCCCAATCAGCCCCAGCATTTT.

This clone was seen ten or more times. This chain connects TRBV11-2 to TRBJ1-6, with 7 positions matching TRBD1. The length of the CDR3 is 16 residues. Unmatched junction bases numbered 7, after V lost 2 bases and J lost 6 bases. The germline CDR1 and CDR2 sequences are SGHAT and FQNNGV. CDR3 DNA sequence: TGTGCCAGCAGCTTACCGACAGGGATGCGTAATTCACCCCTCCACTTT. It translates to CASSLPTGMRNSPLHF. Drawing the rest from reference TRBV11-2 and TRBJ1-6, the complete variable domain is EAGVAQSPRYKIIEKRQSVAFWCNPISGHATLYWYQQILGQGPKLLIQFQNNGVVDDSQLPKDRFSAERLKGVDSTLKIQPAKLEDSAVYLCASSLPTGMRNSPLHFGNGTRLTVT.

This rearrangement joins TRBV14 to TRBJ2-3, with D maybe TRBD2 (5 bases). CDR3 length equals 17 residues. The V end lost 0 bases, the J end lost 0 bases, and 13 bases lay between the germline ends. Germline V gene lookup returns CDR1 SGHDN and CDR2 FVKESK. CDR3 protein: CASSQDFSGSSTDTQYF. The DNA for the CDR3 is TGTGCCAGCAGCCAAGATTTCAGCGGATCTAGCACAGATACGCAGTATTTT.

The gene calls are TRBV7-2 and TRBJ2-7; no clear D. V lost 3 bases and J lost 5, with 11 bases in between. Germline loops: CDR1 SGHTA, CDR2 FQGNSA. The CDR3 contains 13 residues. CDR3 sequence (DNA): TGTGCCAGCAGCTTCCTAGAGTCCCACGAGCAGTACTTC. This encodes CASSFLESHEQYF.

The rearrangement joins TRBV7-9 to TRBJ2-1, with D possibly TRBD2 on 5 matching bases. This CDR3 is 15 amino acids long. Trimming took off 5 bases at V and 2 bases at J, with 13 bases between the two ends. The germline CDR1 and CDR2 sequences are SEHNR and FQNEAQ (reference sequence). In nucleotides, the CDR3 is TGTGCCAGCAGCCTAGACTACCTTACCTACAATGAGCAGTTCTTC. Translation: CASSLDYLTYNEQFF. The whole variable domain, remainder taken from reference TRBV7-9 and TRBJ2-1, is DTGVSQNPRHKITKRGQNVTFRCDPISEHNRLYWYRQTLGQGPEFLTYFQNEAQLEKSRLLSDRFSAERPKGSFSTLEIQRTEQGDSAMYLCASSLDYLTYNEQFFGPGTRLTVL.

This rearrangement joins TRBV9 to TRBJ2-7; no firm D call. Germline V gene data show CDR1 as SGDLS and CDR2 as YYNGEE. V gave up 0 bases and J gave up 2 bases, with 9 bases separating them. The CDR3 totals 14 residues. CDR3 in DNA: TGTGCCAGCAGCGTAGAGAGTATAGCCTACGAGCAGTACTTC. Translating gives CASSVESIAYEQYF. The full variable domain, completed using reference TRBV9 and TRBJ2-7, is DSGVTQTPKHLITATGQRVTLRCSPRSGDLSVYWYQQSLDQGLQFLIQYYNGEERAKGNILERFSAQQFPDLHSELNLSSLELGDSALYFCASSVESIAYEQYFGPGTRLTVT.

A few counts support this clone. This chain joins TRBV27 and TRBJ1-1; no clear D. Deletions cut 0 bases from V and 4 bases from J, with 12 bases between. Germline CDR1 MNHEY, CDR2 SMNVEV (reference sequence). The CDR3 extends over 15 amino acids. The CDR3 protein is CASSLSKGRVTEAFF. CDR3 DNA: TGTGCCAGCAGTTTATCGAAAGGACGTGTCACTGAAGCTTTCTTT.